This TCR beta chain was recovered during a study of Ad26.COV2.S vaccination and SARS-CoV-2 variants. The overall study: Intramuscular Ad26.COV2.S doses were given once or twice, 56 days apart.

Only in-frame clones appear in the TCRdb table, and some are missing; sequencing was by immunoSEQ multiplex PCR. The sample records 300,000 to 400,000 clones, 85% being singletons. Study-wide results and caveats: Non-spike TCR breadth did not differ much between vaccine and placebo recipients.

Concerning this clone itself: Antigen: not known.

As to treatment: about 20 received Ad26.COV2.S at low or high dose, single or two shots; several received placebo; per-sample allocation not given. Samples were taken on day 63 after the first vaccine or placebo injection. Immunization relied on an Ad26 vector, which expressed Wuhan-strain SARS-CoV-2 spike. The CDR3 runs to 15 residues. In germline, CDR1 is SEHNR, CDR2 FQNEAQ (reference sequence). V was clipped by 5 bases and J by 1 base; unmatched bases: 5. The sequence was obtained from a person between 18 and 60 years old who received the Ad26.COV2.S COVID-19 vaccine or a placebo. This chain joins TRBV7-9 and TRBJ2-1, with TRBD1 identical over 7 bases. The specimen comprised peripheral blood, sampled in a trial of Ad26.COV2.S vaccine versus placebo. The CDR3, as DNA: TGTGCCAGCAGCCATAGGACAGGATCCTACAATGAGCAGTTCTTC. This sequence encodes CASSHRTGSYNEQFF.